The source of this TCR beta chain is a study of persistence of HIV-infected CD4 T cells. The study, taken as a whole, reports: Antigen-responding cells were enriched for degenerate expanded CDR3beta sequences.

A note on this clone: Its specificity is not known.

The stimulus was an HIV-1 Gag 15-mer peptide pool, about 1 ug/peptide/mL. CD40L/CD69 double-negative CD45RO-high memory CD4+ T cells were collected. Sequencing used immunoSEQ version 4 in survey mode. Some clones are missing from TCRdb's copy, which holds only in-frame ones; the method was immunoSEQ multiplex PCR. The table lists 38,000 or so clones, more than 75% of them singletons. Trimming removed 8 bases from V and 7 bases from J; junction bases left unmatched: 9. The CDR3 covers 13 residues. Germline V gene data show CDR1 as SGHTA and CDR2 as FQGNSA. Sequenced material: cultured CD4+ T cells from PBMCs, taken from a patient who received antiretroviral therapy. J is TRBJ2-7 and V is TRBV7-2; the match to TRBD2 covers 9 bases. The receptor comes from an adult with HIV. The donor label of this sample is uncertain. The CDR3 sequence: CASSQRGAREQYF. CDR3 nucleotide sequence: TGTGCCAGCTCACAGCGGGGGGCGAGGGAGCAGTACTTC.